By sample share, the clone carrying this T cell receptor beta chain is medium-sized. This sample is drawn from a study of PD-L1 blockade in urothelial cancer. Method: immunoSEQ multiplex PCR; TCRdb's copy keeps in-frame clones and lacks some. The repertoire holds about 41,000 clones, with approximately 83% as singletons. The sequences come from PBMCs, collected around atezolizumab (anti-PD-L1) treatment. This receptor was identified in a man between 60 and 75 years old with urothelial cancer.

The CDR3, as DNA: TGCGCCAGCAGTCGTGGTACAAGTGAGCAGTTCTTC. This translates into CASSRGTSEQFF. The gene calls are TRBV10-1 and TRBJ2-1; no definite D call. Germline loops: CDR1 WNHNN, CDR2 SYGVQD (reference sequence). V was shortened by 5 bases and J by 9 bases, with 11 bases between the two germline ends. The CDR3 covers 12 residues.